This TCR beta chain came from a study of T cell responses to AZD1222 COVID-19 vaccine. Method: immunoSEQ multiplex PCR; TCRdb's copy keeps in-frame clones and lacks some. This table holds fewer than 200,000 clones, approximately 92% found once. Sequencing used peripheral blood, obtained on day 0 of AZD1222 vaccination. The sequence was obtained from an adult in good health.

The CDR3 sequence: CASSPSGLAKNIQYF. CDR3 nucleotide sequence: TGTGCCAGCAGTCCCTCGGGGTTGGCCAAAAACATTCAGTACTTC. The chain combines TRBV6-5 with TRBJ2-4; a possible D gene is TRBD2 (5 bases). Germline V gene lookup returns CDR1 MNHEY and CDR2 SVGAGI. The CDR3 contains 15 residues. Trimming left V 5 bases short and J 1 base short, with 12 bases between.